The sequence of this T cell receptor beta chain was determined in a study of blood T cell repertoires in COVID-19. Study overall: Donors in the United States, Italy and Spain gave samples during acute or convalescent COVID-19. In each case, the material was cDNA or gDNA derived from T cells, B-cell-depleted T cells, or PBMCs.

This clone was detected a few times. Per the study methods: Nucleated cell counts were estimated from reference gene primer amplification. Repertoires were generated with immunoSEQ multiplex PCR, while TCRdb's copy carries only in-frame clones and drops some. V, J and clone size reflect that table, while D and trimming were determined from the DNA. The sample has 20,000 to 25,000 clones, approximately 80% seen once. The sequence came from a man aged 65 to 79 with acute or convalescent COVID-19. The material sequenced was peripheral blood.

The CDR3 loop reads CAWSHHSGKDNEQFF. CDR3 sequence (DNA): TGTGCCTGGAGCCACCATAGCGGGAAAGACAATGAGCAGTTCTTC. The J gene is TRBJ2-1, the V gene TRBV30, with TRBD2 matching 8 bases. V dropped 3 bases and J dropped 5; count of bases not matched to a gene: 9. The germline gives CDR1 GTSNPN, CDR2 SVGIG (reference sequence). The CDR3 runs 15 residues. The full variable domain, rest sourced from reference TRBV30 and TRBJ2-1, is SQTIHQWPATLVQPVGSPLSLECTVEGTSNPNLYWYRQAAGRGLQLLFYSVGIGQISSEVPQNLSASRPQDRQFILSSKKLLLSDSGFYLCAWSHHSGKDNEQFFGPGTRLTVL.